This T cell receptor beta chain is drawn from a study of blood T cells in healthy people across ages. The CDR3 has 18 residues. CDR1 and CDR2 (germline): LGHDT, YNNKEL (reference sequence). About this clonotype itself: Its ends do not fully match the called genes, so a read error is possible.

Healthy Caucasians from Russia aged roughly 6 to 90 served as donors. Combining a sample-barcoded 5' primer with a J-beta primer mix, a second PCR ran for roughly 6 to 12 cycles. TCRdb used MiXCR to reprocess the 5' RACE reads, holding one entry per CDR3 protein. The repertoire includes about a million distinct CDR3 sequences, more than 30% of them detected once, and around 12% sits in the top ten. The genes are TRBV3-1 and TRBJ2-6; D gene uncertain. The origin of this receptor is a man in his late teens or twenties in good health. Material for sequencing was blood. CDR3 protein: CVSSASQTRLSGANVLTF. CDR3 nucleotide sequence: TGTGTCAGCAGCGCGTCCCAGACGCGACTCTCTGGGGCCAACGTCCTGACTTTC.